One sample yielded the 18 T cell receptor beta chains listed below, sequenced in a study of T cell changes during pregnancy in multiple sclerosis. Clones were read by immunoSEQ multiplex PCR, and TCRdb kept only the in-frame ones, dropping some. The sample records approximately 25,000 clones, around 89% being singletons. Sequenced here: CD4+ T cells from peripheral blood mononuclear cells, sampled in the first trimester of pregnancy. The receptor set was obtained from a female donor in good health, enrolled as a control in a pregnancy study.

The chain couples TRBV7-9 to TRBJ2-1; 13 bases agree with TRBD2. The J segment lost 4 bases and the V segment lost 4 bases, leaving 13 bases of the junction unmatched. This CDR3 is 19 amino acids long. Per the germline V gene, CDR1 is SEHNR and CDR2 is FQNEAQ (reference sequence). Here the CDR3 reads CASSYRLAGGYKIYNEQFF. The CDR3, as DNA: TGTGCCAGCAGCTACCGACTAGCGGGGGGTTACAAAATTTACAATGAGCAGTTCTTC.

This sequence joins TRBV30 and TRBJ1-2, with 9 bases lining up with TRBD1. With V trimmed by 3 bases and J by 5 bases, 7 bases remained unmatched. In germline, CDR1 is GTSNPN, CDR2 SVGIG (reference sequence). The CDR3 covers 14 residues. The CDR3 spells CAWSLGQGRYGYTF. CDR3 bases: TGTGCCTGGAGCCTTGGACAGGGGAGATATGGCTACACCTTC.

The chain carries TRBV28 and TRBJ2-4; D may be TRBD1 (5 bases). The CDR3 has 11 amino acids. Germline-derived CDR1 and CDR2 are MDHEN and SYDVKM. The germline V and J ends were trimmed by 7 bases and 12 bases, with 13 bases remaining between them. CDR3 bases: TGTGCCAGCAACCAGGGCCCAAATCAGTACTTC. As protein: CASNQGPNQYF. Combining the CDR3 with reference TRBV28 and TRBJ2-4 gives the whole variable domain DVKVTQSSRYLVKRTGEKVFLECVQDMDHENMFWYRQDPGLGLRLIYFSYDVKMKEKGDIPEGYSVSREKKERFSLILESASTNQTSMYLCASNQGPNQYFGAGTRLSVL.

On this clone: A read error may produce the germline difference seen at one junction end. The chain employs TRBV7-7 and TRBJ2-5; D may be TRBD1 (5 bases). Germline lookup yields CDR1 SSHAT and CDR2 FNYEAQ (reference sequence). The CDR3 has 14 residues. The chain's CDR3 is CASSPGIGQETQYF. The CDR3 coding sequence is TGTGCTAGCAGCCCAGGGATTGGGCAAGAGACCCAGTACTTC. The variable domain in full, completed from reference TRBV7-7 and TRBJ2-5, reads GAGVSQSPRYKVTKRGQDVTLRCDPISSHATLYWYQQALGQGPEFLTYFNYEAQPDKSGLPSDRFSAERPEGSISTLTIQRTEQRDSAMYRCASSPGIGQETQYFGPGTRLLVL.

This chain uses TRBV19 with TRBJ1-3; 7 nucleotides agree with TRBD1. The CDR3 is 15 amino acids. J was trimmed by 2 bases and V by 5 bases; bases with no gene match: 6. The V gene's germline CDR1 is LNHDA and CDR2 SQIVND (reference sequence). CDR3 protein: CASSVDRDPGNTIYF. Written as DNA, the CDR3 is TGTGCCAGTAGTGTCGACAGGGACCCTGGAAACACCATATATTTT. The full variable domain, completed using reference TRBV19 and TRBJ1-3, is DGGITQSPKYLFRKEGQNVTLSCEQNLNHDAMYWYRQDPGQGLRLIYYSQIVNDFQKGDIAEGYSVSREKKESFPLTVTSAQKNPTAFYLCASSVDRDPGNTIYFGEGSWLTVV.

The chain uses TRBV19 and TRBJ2-7; D is uncertain. Deletions cut 6 bases from V and 9 bases from J, with 21 bases between. Germline V gene data show CDR1 as LNHDA and CDR2 as SQIVND (reference sequence). The CDR3 covers 14 residues. The CDR3 loop reads CASSLTHWQVWQYF. DNA for the CDR3: TGTGCCAGTAGCCTCACCCACTGGCAGGTATGGCAGTACTTC.

The chain combines TRBV10-3 with TRBJ2-1; 11 bases are a match to TRBD2. Trimming cost V 4 bases and J 0 bases; bases outside gene matches: 2. Germline lookup yields CDR1 ENHRY and CDR2 SYGVKD. The CDR3 runs 16 residues. The CDR3 is CAISAGTSGSYNEQFF. The CDR3 bases are TGTGCCATCAGTGCCGGGACTAGCGGCTCCTACAATGAGCAGTTCTTC.

V is TRBV7-2 and J is TRBJ1-2; 9 positions agree with TRBD1. The CDR3 extends over 15 amino acids. The V gene end was trimmed by 2 bases and the J gene end by 8 bases; junction bases not matched to a gene: 9. Germline CDR1 is SGHTA and CDR2 is FQGNSA. CDR3 nucleotides: TGTGCCAGCAGCTTATCGCCGACAGGGGGAGGAGGCTACACCTTC. Translation: CASSLSPTGGGGYTF. Combining the CDR3 with reference TRBV7-2 and TRBJ1-2 gives the whole variable domain GAGVSQSPSNKVTEKGKDVELRCDPISGHTALYWYRQSLGQGLEFLIYFQGNSAPDKSGLPSDRFSAERTGGSVSTLTIQRTQQEDSAVYLCASSLSPTGGGGYTFGSGTRLTVV.

This chain links TRBV2 with TRBJ2-1, with 7 bases identical to TRBD2. The ends lost 8 bases at V and 0 bases at J; junction bases unmatched: 10. CDR3 length: 16 amino acids. Germline V gene data show CDR1 as SNHLY and CDR2 as FYNNEI. CDR3 sequence (DNA): TGTGCCAGCCCCGGGGGAGCGGGGATCTCCTACAATGAGCAGTTCTTC. Its translation: CASPGGAGISYNEQFF.

A few counts support this clone. The gene calls are TRBV6-1 and TRBJ1-2, with D perhaps matching TRBD1 (5 bases). This CDR3 contains 14 residues. The V gene lost 3 bases and the J gene lost 4 bases, with 12 bases spanning the gap. The germline CDR1 and CDR2 sequences are MNHNS and SASEGT. The CDR3 nucleotides read TGTGCCAGCAGTGACTTGACAGCCACCTATGGCTACACCTTC. It is translated as CASSDLTATYGYTF.

J is TRBJ1-1 and V is TRBV15, with D unclear. V shed 0 bases and J shed 8 bases, with 13 bases lying between them. CDR1 is LNHNV and CDR2 is YYDKDF in the germline V gene (reference sequence). CDR3 length: 14 amino acids. The chain's CDR3 is CATSRDPRREEAFF. The DNA of the CDR3 is TGTGCCACCAGCAGAGATCCCCGGAGAGAAGAAGCTTTCTTT.

The rearrangement uses TRBV2 and TRBJ2-3; 8 bases agree with TRBD1. Per the germline V gene, CDR1 is SNHLY and CDR2 is FYNNEI. The CDR3 is made up of 16 amino acids. CDR3 amino acids: CASDSTGEFSTDTQYF. As DNA, the CDR3 is TGTGCTAGCGATTCGACAGGGGAATTTTCCACAGATACGCAGTATTTT. Based on the CDR3 plus reference TRBV2 and TRBJ2-3, the full variable domain is EPEVTQTPSHQVTQMGQEVILRCVPISNHLYFYWYRQILGQKVEFLVSFYNNEISEKSEIFDDQFSVERPDGSNFTLKIRSTKLEDSAMYFCASDSTGEFSTDTQYFGPGTRLTVL.

CDR3 sequence (DNA): TGCGCCAGCAGCTTGGTCCTGGTGGTCGGGAGGGCCGTTACGCAGTATTTT. Its protein is CASSLVLVVGRAVTQYF. The genes are TRBV5-1 and TRBJ2-3; 8 nucleotides align to TRBD2. Germline V gene sequence: CDR1 SGHRS, CDR2 YFSETQ. The CDR3 totals 17 residues. The J segment lost 8 bases and the V segment lost 0 bases, leaving 14 bases of the junction unmatched.

J is TRBJ1-2 and V is TRBV7-8; 9 bases are a match to TRBD1. CDR1 is SGHVS, CDR2 FQNEAQ, per germline. With V trimmed by 5 bases and J by 5 bases, 9 bases remained unmatched. This CDR3 contains 15 residues. The CDR3 nucleotides read TGTGCCAGCAGCAAACGGACAGGGGATTTTTATGGCTACACCTTC. It codes for CASSKRTGDFYGYTF.

This clone was seen just once. The V and J genes are TRBV5-1 and TRBJ2-1; 13 bases are a match to TRBD2. The CDR3 totals 15 residues. With V trimmed by 3 bases and J by 4 bases, 1 base remained unmatched. In germline, CDR1 is SGHRS, CDR2 YFSETQ. The CDR3 DNA sequence: TGCGCCAGCAGCTCGGGACTAGCGGGGTACAATGAGCAGTTCTTC. It yields the protein CASSSGLAGYNEQFF.

This chain connects TRBV6-4 to TRBJ2-7; no clear D gene. V was cut by 0 bases and J by 7 bases, with 4 bases left in between. The CDR3 spans 11 residues. Per the germline V gene, CDR1 is MRHNA and CDR2 is SNTAGT. The CDR3 loop reads CASSDSREQYF. The CDR3 DNA reads TGTGCCAGCAGTGACTCGAGGGAGCAGTACTTC.

The chain joins TRBV5-1 to TRBJ2-1; 8 bases are shared with TRBD2. CDR1 SGHRS and CDR2 YFSETQ come from the germline V gene. With V trimmed by 6 bases and J by 2 bases, 4 bases remained unmatched. The CDR3 spans 14 residues. The CDR3 loop is CASKLAETYNEQFF. The DNA of the CDR3 is TGCGCCAGCAAACTAGCGGAGACCTACAATGAGCAGTTCTTC. The entire variable domain, with the rest obtained from reference TRBV5-1 and TRBJ2-1, is as follows: KAGVTQTPRYLIKTRGQQVTLSCSPISGHRSVSWYQQTPGQGLQFLFEYFSETQRNKGNFPGRFSGRQFSNSRSEMNVSTLELGDSALYLCASKLAETYNEQFFGPGTRLTVL.

The chain employs TRBV4-2 and TRBJ2-7; D perhaps matches TRBD2 (6 bases). This CDR3 spans 16 amino acids. Germline V gene sequence: CDR1 LGHNA, CDR2 YNFKEQ. Trimming stripped 1 base from V and 6 bases from J, with 19 bases between. CDR3 bases: TGTGCCAGCAGCCAAGCCACGACTAGTTTCTACTTCGAGCAGTACTTC. Translated: CASSQATTSFYFEQYF.